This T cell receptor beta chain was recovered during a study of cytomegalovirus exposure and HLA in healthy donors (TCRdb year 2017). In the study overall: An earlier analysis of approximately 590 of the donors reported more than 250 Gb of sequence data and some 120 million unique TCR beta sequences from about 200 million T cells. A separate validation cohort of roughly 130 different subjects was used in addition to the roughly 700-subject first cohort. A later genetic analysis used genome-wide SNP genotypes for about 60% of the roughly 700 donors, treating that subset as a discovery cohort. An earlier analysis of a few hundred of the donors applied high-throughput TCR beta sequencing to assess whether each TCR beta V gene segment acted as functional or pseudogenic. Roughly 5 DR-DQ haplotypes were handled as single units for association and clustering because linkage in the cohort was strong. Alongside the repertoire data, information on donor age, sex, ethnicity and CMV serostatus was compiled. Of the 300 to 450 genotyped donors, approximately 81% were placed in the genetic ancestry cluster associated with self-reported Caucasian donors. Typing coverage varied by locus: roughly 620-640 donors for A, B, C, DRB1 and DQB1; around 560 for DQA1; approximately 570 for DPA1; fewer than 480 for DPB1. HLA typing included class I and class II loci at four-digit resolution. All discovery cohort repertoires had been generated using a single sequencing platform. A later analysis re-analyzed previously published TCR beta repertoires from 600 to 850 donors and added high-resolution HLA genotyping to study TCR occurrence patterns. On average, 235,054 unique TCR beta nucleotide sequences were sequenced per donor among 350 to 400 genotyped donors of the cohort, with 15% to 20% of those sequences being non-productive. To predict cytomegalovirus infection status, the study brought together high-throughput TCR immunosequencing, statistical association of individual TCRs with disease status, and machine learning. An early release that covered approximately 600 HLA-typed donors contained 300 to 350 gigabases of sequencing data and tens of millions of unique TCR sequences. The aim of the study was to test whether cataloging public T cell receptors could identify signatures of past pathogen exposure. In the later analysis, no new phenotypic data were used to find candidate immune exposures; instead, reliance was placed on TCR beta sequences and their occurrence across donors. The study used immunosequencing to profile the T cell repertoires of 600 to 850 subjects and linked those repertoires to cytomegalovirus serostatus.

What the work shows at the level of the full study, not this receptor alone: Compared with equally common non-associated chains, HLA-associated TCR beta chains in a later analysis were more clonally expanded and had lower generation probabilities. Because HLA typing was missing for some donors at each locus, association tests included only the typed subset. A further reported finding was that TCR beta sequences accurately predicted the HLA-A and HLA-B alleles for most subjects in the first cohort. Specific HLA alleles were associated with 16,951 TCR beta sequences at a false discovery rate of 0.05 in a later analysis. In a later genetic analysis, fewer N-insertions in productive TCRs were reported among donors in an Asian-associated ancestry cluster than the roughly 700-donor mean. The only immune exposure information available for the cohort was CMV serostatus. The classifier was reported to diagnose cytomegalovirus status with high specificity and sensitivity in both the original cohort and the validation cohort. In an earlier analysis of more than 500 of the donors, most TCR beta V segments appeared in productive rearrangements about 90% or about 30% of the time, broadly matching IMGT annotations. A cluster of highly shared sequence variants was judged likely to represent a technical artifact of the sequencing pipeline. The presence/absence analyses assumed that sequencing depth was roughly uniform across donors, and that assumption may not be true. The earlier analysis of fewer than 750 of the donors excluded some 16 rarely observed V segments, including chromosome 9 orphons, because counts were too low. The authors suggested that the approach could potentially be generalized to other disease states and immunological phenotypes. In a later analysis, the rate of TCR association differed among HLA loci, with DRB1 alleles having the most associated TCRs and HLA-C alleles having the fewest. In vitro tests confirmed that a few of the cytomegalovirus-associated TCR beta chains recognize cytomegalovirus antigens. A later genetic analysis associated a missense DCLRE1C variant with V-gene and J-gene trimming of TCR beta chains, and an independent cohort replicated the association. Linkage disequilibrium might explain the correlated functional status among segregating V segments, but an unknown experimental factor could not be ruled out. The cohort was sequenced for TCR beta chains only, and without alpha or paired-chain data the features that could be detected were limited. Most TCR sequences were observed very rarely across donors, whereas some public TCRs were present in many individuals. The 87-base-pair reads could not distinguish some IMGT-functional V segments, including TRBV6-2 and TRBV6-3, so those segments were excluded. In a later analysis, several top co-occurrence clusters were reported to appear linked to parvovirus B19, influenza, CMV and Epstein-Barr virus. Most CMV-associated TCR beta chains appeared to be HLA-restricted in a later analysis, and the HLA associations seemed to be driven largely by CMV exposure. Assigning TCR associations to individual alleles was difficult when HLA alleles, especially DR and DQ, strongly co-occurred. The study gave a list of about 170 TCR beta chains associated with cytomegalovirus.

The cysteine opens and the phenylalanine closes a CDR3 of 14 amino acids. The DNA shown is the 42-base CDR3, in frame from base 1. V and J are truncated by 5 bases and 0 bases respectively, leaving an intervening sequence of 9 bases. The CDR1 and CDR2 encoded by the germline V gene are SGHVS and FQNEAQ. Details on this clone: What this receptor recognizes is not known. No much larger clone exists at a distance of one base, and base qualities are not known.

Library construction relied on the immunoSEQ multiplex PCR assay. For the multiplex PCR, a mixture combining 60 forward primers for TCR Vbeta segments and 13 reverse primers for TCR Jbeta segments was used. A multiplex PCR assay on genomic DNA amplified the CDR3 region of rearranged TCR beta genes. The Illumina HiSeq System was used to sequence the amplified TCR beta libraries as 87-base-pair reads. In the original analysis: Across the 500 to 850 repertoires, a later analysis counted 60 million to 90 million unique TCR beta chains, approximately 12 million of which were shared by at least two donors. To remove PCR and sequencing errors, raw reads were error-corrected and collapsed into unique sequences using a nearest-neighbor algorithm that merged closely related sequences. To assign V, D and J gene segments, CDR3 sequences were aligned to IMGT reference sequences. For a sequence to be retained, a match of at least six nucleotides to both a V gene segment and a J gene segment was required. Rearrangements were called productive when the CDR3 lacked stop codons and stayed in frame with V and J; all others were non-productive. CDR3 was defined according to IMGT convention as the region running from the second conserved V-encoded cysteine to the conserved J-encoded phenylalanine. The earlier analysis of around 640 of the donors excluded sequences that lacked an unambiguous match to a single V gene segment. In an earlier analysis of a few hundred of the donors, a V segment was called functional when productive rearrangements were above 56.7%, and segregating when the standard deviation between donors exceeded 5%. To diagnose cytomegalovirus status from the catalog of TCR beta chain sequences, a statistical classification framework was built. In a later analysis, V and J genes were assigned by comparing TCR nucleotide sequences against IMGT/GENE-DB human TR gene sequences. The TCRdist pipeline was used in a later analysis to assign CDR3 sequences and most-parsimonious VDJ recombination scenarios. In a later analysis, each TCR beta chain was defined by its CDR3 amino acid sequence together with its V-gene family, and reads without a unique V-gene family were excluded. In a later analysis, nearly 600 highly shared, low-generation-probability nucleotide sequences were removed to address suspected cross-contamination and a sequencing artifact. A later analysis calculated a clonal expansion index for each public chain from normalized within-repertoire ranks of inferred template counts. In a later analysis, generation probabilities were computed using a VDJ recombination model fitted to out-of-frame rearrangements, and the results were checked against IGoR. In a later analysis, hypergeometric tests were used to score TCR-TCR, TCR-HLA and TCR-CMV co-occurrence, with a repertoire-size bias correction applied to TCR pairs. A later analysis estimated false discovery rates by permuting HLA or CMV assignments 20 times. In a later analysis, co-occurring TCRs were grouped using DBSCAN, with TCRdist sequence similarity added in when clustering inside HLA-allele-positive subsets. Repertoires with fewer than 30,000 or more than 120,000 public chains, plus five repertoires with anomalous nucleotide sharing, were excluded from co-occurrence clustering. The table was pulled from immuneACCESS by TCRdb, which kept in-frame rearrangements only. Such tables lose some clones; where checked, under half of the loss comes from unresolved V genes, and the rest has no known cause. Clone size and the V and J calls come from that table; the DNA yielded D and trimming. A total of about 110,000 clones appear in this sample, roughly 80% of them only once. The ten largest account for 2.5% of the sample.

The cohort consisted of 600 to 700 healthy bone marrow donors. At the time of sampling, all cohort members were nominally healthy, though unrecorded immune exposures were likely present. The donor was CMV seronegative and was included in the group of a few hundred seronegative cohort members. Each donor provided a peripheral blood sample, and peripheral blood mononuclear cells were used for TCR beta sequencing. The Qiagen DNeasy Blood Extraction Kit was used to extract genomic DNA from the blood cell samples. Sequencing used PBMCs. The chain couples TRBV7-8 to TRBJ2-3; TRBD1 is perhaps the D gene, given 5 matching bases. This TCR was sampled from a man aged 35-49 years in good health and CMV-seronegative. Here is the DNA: TGTGCCAGCAGCCTTGGGGCGAGCACAGATACGCAGTATTTT. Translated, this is CASSLGASTDTQYF.